Listed here are 8 T cell receptor beta chains from one sample, sequenced in a study of shared clonotypes between healthy human individuals. Sequencing was performed with immunoSEQ multiplex PCR; in TCRdb, only in-frame clones are kept and a portion is missing. The table has roughly 700,000 clones, 74% seen once. The sample was memory CD4+ T cells sorted from blood. The subset denotes: CD45RA-negative fraction. Receptors were obtained from a woman aged 25-40 years in good health.

This clone was observed at least ten times. The rearrangement joins TRBV30 to TRBJ1-5; 10 bases are a match to TRBD1. The germline gives CDR1 GTSNPN, CDR2 SVGIG (reference sequence). This CDR3 has 13 residues. Trimming cost V 8 bases and J 7 bases; bases outside gene matches: 8. The CDR3 spells CAGGTGVGQPQHF. In DNA form, the CDR3 reads TGTGCCGGGGGGACAGGGGTGGGACAGCCCCAGCATTTT.

This chain uses TRBV6-1 with TRBJ1-2, with 12 nucleotides matching TRBD1. The junction had 4 bases not matched to a gene; V was cut back by 6 bases and J by 2 bases. Per germline, CDR1 MNHNS and CDR2 SASEGT. The CDR3 extends over 15 amino acids. As DNA, the CDR3 is TGTGCCAGCAGGGGGACAGGGGGCCCGAACTATGGCTACACCTTC. Translated: CASRGTGGPNYGYTF.

The rearrangement joins TRBV28 to TRBJ2-1; D is unclear. This CDR3 has 11 amino acids. The germline V gene has CDR1 MDHEN and CDR2 SYDVKM. Trimming cost V 7 bases and J 12 bases, with 13 bases left between them. The CDR3 sequence is CASTTHGLQFF. The CDR3 DNA follows: TGTGCCAGCACGACTCATGGGTTGCAGTTCTTC.

Comment on this clone: The sample has other DNA sequences that encode this CDR3 too. This rearrangement joins TRBV4-1 to TRBJ1-4; D is uncertain. CDR3 size: 12 residues. Germline V CDR1 and CDR2: MGHRA, YSYEKL. Trimming took 0 bases from V and 8 from J, leaving 4 bases between them. Here the CDR3 reads CASSQDVEKLFF. CDR3 nucleotides: TGCGCCAGCAGCCAAGACGTGGAAAAACTGTTTTTT.

This clone was recorded once. A read error is possible here, since a much larger clone lies one base away. Other DNA sequences in this specimen translate into the identical CDR3. The V call is TRBV5-1, the J call TRBJ2-3; 7 bases line up with TRBD1. Trimming at V came to 4 bases and at J to 2 bases, leaving 4 bases not matched to a gene. Germline CDR1 SGHRS, CDR2 YFSETQ. This CDR3 spans 14 amino acids. The CDR3 nucleotides read TGCGCCAGCAGCATGGGACAGCTCACAGATACGCAGTATTTT. Its protein is CASSMGQLTDTQYF.

The chain has TRBV27 and TRBJ2-6; perhaps TRBD1 as D (5 bases). Trimming cost V 1 base and J 4 bases, with 14 bases left between them. There are 17 residues in the CDR3. Germline V gene data show CDR1 as MNHEY and CDR2 as SMNVEV (reference sequence). The CDR3 sequence is CASSLLSRAHGANVLTF. The CDR3 coding sequence is TGTGCCAGCAGTTTATTGAGCAGGGCTCACGGGGCCAACGTCCTGACTTTC.

The chain is built from TRBV9 and TRBJ2-1; 7 positions match TRBD2. With 4 bases clipped from V and 6 bases from J, the junction kept 13 bases outside the gene matches. The CDR3 runs 16 residues. From germline, CDR1 is SGDLS and CDR2 YYNGEE. The DNA for the CDR3 is TGTGCCAGCAGCCCGAGTGGTGGGGGGGTAAGCAATGAGCAGTTCTTC. It yields the protein CASSPSGGGVSNEQFF.

V usage is TRBV7-9 and J usage is TRBJ1-5, with a weak D call TRBD1 (6 bases). CDR3 length: 15 amino acids. Germline V CDR1 and CDR2: SEHNR, FQNEAQ (reference sequence). Trimming shortened V by 2 bases and J by 5 bases, and 13 bases separated the two germline ends. As DNA, the CDR3 is TGTGCCAGCAGCTTATTCGCAGGGGAGGATCAGCCCCAGCATTTT. The encoded protein is CASSLFAGEDQPQHF. Drawing the rest from reference TRBV7-9 and TRBJ1-5, the complete variable domain is DTGVSQNPRHKITKRGQNVTFRCDPISEHNRLYWYRQTLGQGPEFLTYFQNEAQLEKSRLLSDRFSAERPKGSFSTLEIQRTEQGDSAMYLCASSLFAGEDQPQHFGDGTRLSIL.